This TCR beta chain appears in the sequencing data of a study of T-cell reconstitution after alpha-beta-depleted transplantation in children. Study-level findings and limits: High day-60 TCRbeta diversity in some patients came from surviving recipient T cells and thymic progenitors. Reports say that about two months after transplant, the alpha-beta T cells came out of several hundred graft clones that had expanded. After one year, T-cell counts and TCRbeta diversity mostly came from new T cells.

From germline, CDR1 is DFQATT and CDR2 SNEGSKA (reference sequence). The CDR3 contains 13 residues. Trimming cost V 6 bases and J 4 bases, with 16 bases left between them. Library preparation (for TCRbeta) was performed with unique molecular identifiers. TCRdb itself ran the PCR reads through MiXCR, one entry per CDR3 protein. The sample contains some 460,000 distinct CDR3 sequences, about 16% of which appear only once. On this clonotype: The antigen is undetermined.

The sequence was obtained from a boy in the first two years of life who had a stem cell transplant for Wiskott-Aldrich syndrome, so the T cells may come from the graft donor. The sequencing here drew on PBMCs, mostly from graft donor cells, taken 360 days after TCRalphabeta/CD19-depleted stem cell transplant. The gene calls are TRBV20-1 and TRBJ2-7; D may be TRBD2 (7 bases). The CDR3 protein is CSAGRGTTYEQYF. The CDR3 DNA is TGCAGTGCGGGAAGGGGGACTACATACGAGCAGTACTTC.